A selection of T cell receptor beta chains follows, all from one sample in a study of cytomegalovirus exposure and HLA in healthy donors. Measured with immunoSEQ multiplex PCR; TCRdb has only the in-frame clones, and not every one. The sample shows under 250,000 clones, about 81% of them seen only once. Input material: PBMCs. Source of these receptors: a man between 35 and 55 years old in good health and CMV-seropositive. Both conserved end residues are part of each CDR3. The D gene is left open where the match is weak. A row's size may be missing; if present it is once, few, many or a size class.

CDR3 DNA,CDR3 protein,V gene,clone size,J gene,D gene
TGTGCCAGCCGCTACGGCAATGAGCAGTTCTTC,CASRYGNEQFF,TRBV18,.,TRBJ2-1,.
TGTGCCAGCAGCCTCAGCGGGACCGCGGATACGCAGTATTTT,CASSLSGTADTQYF,TRBV14,.,TRBJ2-3,TRBD2
TGTGCCGGCTCACCACCAAGACAGGGGACGGCTAATGAAAAACTGTTTTTT,CAGSPPRQGTANEKLFF,TRBV18,.,TRBJ1-4,TRBD1
TGTGCCAGCAGCCCGGGAGGACGAAACACCATATATTTT,CASSPGGRNTIYF,TRBV7-9,once,TRBJ1-3,.
TGTGCCAGCAGCTTAGGACTAAATTCACCCCTCCACTTT,CASSLGLNSPLHF,TRBV7-8,.,TRBJ1-6,.
TGTGCCAGCAAGGGGGGTAGCGGGAGGATCTACGAGCAGTACTTC,CASKGGSGRIYEQYF,TRBV27,.,TRBJ2-7,TRBD2
TGCAGCGTTCACGGGAGGGCGACCGGGGAGCTGTTTTTT,CSVHGRATGELFF,TRBV29-1,.,TRBJ2-2,TRBD2
TGTGCCAGCAGTGATAACAGGTACACAGATACGCAGTATTTT,CASSDNRYTDTQYF,TRBV6-1,.,TRBJ2-3,.
TGTGCCAGCAGCCTAGGGGTTGGCTACACCTTC,CASSLGVGYTF,TRBV4-2,.,TRBJ1-2,.
TGCGCCAGCAGCTTGGCCGGGGGTCAGCCCCAGCATTTT,CASSLAGGQPQHF,TRBV5-1,.,TRBJ1-5,.
TGTGCCAGCTCACCACCGATCTCGAGCCCCCGAAACATTCAGTACTTC,CASSPPISSPRNIQYF,TRBV18,.,TRBJ2-4,.
TGTGCCAGCAGTGATTATGTAAGCACAGATACGCAGTATTTT,CASSDYVSTDTQYF,TRBV2,.,TRBJ2-3,.
TGTGCCAGCAGTTCGACGACTAGCGGAGACTACGAGCAGTACTTC,CASSSTTSGDYEQYF,TRBV6-5,once,TRBJ2-7,TRBD2
TGTGCCAGCAGCTTGAGAGGATCCAATCAGCCCCAGCATTTT,CASSLRGSNQPQHF,TRBV5-6,few,TRBJ1-5,.
TGCGCCAGCTCACTGGGGGCGAACACTGAAGCTTTCTTT,CASSLGANTEAFF,TRBV10-1,many,TRBJ1-1,.
TGTGCCAGCTCACCCGCAGAGGGCGGCTACACCTTC,CASSPAEGGYTF,TRBV18,.,TRBJ1-2,.
TGTGCCAGCACTAAGGACAGGTCATTCGACGAGCAGTACTTC,CASTKDRSFDEQYF,TRBV2,.,TRBJ2-7,TRBD1
TGTGCCAGCACCCCCTCGGAGCGTGCAACTAATGAAAAACTGTTTTTT,CASTPSERATNEKLFF,TRBV5-5,.,TRBJ1-4,.
TGTGCCAGCAGCTTAGAGCGGCTACCCACCGGGGAGCTGTTTTTT,CASSLERLPTGELFF,TRBV11-2,.,TRBJ2-2,.
TGTGCCAGCAGCCTCTTACAGGGGAGTACTGAAGCTTTCTTT,CASSLLQGSTEAFF,TRBV7-6,.,TRBJ1-1,TRBD1
TGCGCCAGCAGCTTGGAAGGGACTAGCGTAAATGAGCAGTTCTTC,CASSLEGTSVNEQFF,TRBV5-1,.,TRBJ2-1,TRBD2
TGTGCCGGCAGACAGGATATCTCTGGAAACACCATATATTTT,CAGRQDISGNTIYF,TRBV2,few,TRBJ1-3,.
TGTGCCAGCAGCCCCCTATCGGGAGGCTATATGGATACGCAGTATTTT,CASSPLSGGYMDTQYF,TRBV9,.,TRBJ2-3,TRBD2
TGTGCCAGCAGCCCTGGGACTACCCCTGACGAGCAGTACTTC,CASSPGTTPDEQYF,TRBV14,.,TRBJ2-7,TRBD2
TGTGCCAGCTCGCCCGCTAGCGGGAGTGGAGCAGATACGCAGTATTTT,CASSPASGSGADTQYF,TRBV4-2,.,TRBJ2-3,TRBD2
TGTGCCAGCAGCCTTACAGGGGGCGGAATATGGGGCTACACCTTC,CASSLTGGGIWGYTF,TRBV6-1,.,TRBJ1-2,TRBD1
TGCGCCAGCGCGCGGGCGGGTTCTACCCGGTGGCAGTACTTC,CASARAGSTRWQYF,TRBV5-1,.,TRBJ2-7,.
TGTGCCAGCAGTTGGCAGGGCGACTATGGCTACACCTTC,CASSWQGDYGYTF,TRBV27,once,TRBJ1-2,.
TGTGCCAGCAGCTTACAGGGGGTGGGTCAGCCCCAGCATTTT,CASSLQGVGQPQHF,TRBV7-8,.,TRBJ1-5,TRBD1
TGTGCCAGCAGCTTAGGCGGTCTCACAGATACGCAGTATTTT,CASSLGGLTDTQYF,TRBV7-2,.,TRBJ2-3,.
TGTGCCAGCTCACCAGGGGCCCGGGAGACCCAGTACTTC,CASSPGARETQYF,TRBV18,.,TRBJ2-5,.
TGCGCCAGCAGCCATGGGGACAGGGACAATCAGCCCCAGCATTTT,CASSHGDRDNQPQHF,TRBV4-1,.,TRBJ1-5,TRBD1
TGTGCAAGCTGCTCGAGCCGGAGTGGCCCCTACAATGAGCAGTTCTTC,CASCSSRSGPYNEQFF,TRBV27,.,TRBJ2-1,.
TGTGCCAGCAGGGCACAGGGGGCGCGTGGTGAAAAACTGTTTTTT,CASRAQGARGEKLFF,TRBV2,.,TRBJ1-4,TRBD1
TGTGCCAGCAGTGACCTAGAAGGCGCGGGGGAGCTGTTTTTT,CASSDLEGAGELFF,TRBV6-4,.,TRBJ2-2,.
TGTGCCACCAGCCCCTGGCAGGGACTGTTCAATGAGCAGTTCTTC,CATSPWQGLFNEQFF,TRBV15,.,TRBJ2-1,.
TGTGCCACTGCGCGTGGGGCTAGCGAGTCCGCGGAGCAGTACTTC,CATARGASESAEQYF,TRBV7-3,.,TRBJ2-7,.
TGTGCCAGCAGCCCCCGAACTAGCCACAATGAGCAGTTCTTC,CASSPRTSHNEQFF,TRBV7-6,.,TRBJ2-1,.
TGCGCCAGCAGCCAGGGAACCTACGAGCAGTACTTC,CASSQGTYEQYF,TRBV5-1,.,TRBJ2-7,.
TGTGCCAGCAGCCCCGGGACAGGGACCTACAATGAGCAGTTCTTC,CASSPGTGTYNEQFF,TRBV6-4,.,TRBJ2-1,TRBD1
TGTGCCAGCAGCGTGGGACTAGCGGGAGTAGAGACCCAGTACTTC,CASSVGLAGVETQYF,TRBV9,.,TRBJ2-5,TRBD2
TGTGCCAGTAGTGTGAGCCGGAACACTGAAGCTTTCTTT,CASSVSRNTEAFF,TRBV19,.,TRBJ1-1,.
TGTGCCAGCAGCCCTTTGCTAGCGGGAGAAGTTAGCACAGATACGCAGTATTTT,CASSPLLAGEVSTDTQYF,TRBV7-3,.,TRBJ2-3,TRBD2
TGTGCCAGCTCACCGGTGACTTACTCCGTCTCTGGGGCCAACGTCCTGACTTTC,CASSPVTYSVSGANVLTF,TRBV18,.,TRBJ2-6,.
TGCGCCAGCTCCCGACAGGACAATTCACCCCTCCACTTT,CASSRQDNSPLHF,TRBV10-1,.,TRBJ1-6,.